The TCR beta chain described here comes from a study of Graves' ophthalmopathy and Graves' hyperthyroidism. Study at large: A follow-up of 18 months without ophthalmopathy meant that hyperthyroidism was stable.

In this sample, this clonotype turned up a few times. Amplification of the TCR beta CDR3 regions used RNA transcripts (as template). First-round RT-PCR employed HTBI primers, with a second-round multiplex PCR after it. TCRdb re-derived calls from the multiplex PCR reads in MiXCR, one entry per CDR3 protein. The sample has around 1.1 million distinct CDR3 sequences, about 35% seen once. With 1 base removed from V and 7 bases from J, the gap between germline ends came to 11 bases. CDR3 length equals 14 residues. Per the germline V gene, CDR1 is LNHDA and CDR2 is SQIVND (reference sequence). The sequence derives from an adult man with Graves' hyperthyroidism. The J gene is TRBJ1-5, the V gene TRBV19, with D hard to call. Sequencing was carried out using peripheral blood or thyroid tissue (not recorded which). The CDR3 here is CASSIGHSQQPQHF. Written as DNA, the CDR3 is TGTGCCAGTAGTATAGGCCACTCACAACAGCCCCAGCATTTT.